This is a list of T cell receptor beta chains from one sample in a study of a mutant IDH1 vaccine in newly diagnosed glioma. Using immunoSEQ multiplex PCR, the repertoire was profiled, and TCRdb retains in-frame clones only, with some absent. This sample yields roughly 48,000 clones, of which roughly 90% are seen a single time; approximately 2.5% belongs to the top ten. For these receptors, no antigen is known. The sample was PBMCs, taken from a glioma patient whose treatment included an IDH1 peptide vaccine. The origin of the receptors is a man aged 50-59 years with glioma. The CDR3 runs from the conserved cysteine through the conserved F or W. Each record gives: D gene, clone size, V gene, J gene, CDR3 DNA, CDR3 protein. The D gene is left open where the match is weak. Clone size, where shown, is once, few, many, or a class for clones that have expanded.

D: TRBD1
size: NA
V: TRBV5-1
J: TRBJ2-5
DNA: TGCGCCAGCAGCTTGGCGGCAGGGGGCCAAGAGACCCAGTACTTC
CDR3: CASSLAAGGQETQYF

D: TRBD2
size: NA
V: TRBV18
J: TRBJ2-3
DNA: TGTGCCAGCTCACCAGCGGGAGGGCTATGGATAGATACGCAGTATTTT
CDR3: CASSPAGGLWIDTQYF

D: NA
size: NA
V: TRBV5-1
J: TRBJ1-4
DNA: TGCGCCAGCAGTTCCCAGACCGGGAGCCGTAATGAAAAACTGTTTTTT
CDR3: CASSSQTGSRNEKLFF

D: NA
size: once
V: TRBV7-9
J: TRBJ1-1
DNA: TGTGCCAGCAGTCCGGGGGGCGGTGAAGCTTTCTTT
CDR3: CASSPGGGEAFF

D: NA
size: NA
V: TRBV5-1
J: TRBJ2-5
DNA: TGCGCCAGCAGCTTGGTGGCTAGCGAGGAGACCCAGTACTTC
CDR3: CASSLVASEETQYF

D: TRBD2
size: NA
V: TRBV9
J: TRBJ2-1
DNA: TGTGCCAGCAGCGGTCGGGGGGAGTACAATGAGCAGTTCTTC
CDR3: CASSGRGEYNEQFF

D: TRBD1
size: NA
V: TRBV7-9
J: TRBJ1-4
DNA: TGTGCCAGCCGCAGGGGGAATGAAAAACTGTTTTTT
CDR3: CASRRGNEKLFF

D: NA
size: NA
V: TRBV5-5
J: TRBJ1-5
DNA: TGTGCCAGCAGCTTGGGGTCACGGCAGCCCCAGCATTTT
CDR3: CASSLGSRQPQHF

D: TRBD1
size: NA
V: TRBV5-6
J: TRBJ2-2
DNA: TGTGCCAGCAGCTTGGGGACAGGGTTCACCGGGGAGCTGTTTTTT
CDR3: CASSLGTGFTGELFF

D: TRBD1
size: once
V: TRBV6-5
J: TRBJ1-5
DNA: TGTGCCAGCAGCGAGACAGGGGATCAGCCCCAGCATTTT
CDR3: CASSETGDQPQHF

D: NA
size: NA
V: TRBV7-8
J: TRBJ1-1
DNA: TGTGCCAGCAGCCGAGCGGGGTTCACTGAAGCTTTCTTT
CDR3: CASSRAGFTEAFF

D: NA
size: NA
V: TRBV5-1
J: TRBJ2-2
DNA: TGCGCCAGCAGCTTCTCCGGGGGAGCGAGTGGGGAGCTGTTTTTT
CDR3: CASSFSGGASGELFF

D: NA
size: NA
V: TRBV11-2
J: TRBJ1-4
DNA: TGTGCCAGCAGCTTATCCCCTACCCGTAATGAAAAACTGTTTTTT
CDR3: CASSLSPTRNEKLFF

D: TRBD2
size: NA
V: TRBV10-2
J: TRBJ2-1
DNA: TGCGCCAGCGGTGGGCGTGAACTAGCGAACAATGAGCAGTTCTTC
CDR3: CASGGRELANNEQFF

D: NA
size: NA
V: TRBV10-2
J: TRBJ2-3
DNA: TGCGCCAGCAGTGAGTCGGGGCGTGGAGATACGCAGTATTTT
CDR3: CASSESGRGDTQYF

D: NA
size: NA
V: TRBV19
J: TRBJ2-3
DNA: TGTGCCAGTAGTATCGGGTGGCAGGGAAGCACAGATACGCAGTATTTT
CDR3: CASSIGWQGSTDTQYF

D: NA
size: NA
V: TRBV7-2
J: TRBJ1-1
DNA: TGTGCCAGCAGCTTAGGCTTAAGTGGAGGGGACACTGAAGCTTTCTTT
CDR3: CASSLGLSGGDTEAFF